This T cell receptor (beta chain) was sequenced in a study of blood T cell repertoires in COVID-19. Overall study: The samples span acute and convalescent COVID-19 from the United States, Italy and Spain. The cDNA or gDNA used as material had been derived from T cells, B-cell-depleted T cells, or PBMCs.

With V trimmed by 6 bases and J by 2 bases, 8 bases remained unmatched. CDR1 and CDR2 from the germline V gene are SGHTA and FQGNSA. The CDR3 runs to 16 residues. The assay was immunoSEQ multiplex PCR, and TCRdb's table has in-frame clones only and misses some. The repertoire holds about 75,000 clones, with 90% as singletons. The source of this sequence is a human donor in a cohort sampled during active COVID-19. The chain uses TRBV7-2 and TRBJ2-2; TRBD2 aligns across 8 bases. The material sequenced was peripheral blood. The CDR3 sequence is CASRSWSGGNTGELFF. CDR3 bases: TGTGCCAGCAGAAGTTGGAGCGGGGGAAACACCGGGGAGCTGTTTTTT.